One and the same sample provided the 6 T cell receptor beta chains below, sequenced in a study of T cell repertoires in cytomegalovirus infection. Using its own MiXCR run on the reads, TCRdb lists one record per CDR3 protein. This sample has 150,000 to 200,000 distinct CDR3 sequences, with about 21% found just once. Sample: PBMCs. The receptor source for this set is a human donor in good health (CMV status not recorded). Some clones in this sample may be carry-over from other donors' samples.

This clonotype was seen only a few times. The rearrangement links TRBV6-1 to TRBJ1-2, with TRBD1 as a possible D gene (5 bases). There are 15 residues in the CDR3. Germline V CDR1 and CDR2: MNHNS, SASEGT. Trimming took off 5 bases at V and 7 bases at J, with 20 bases between the two ends. CDR3 sequence (DNA): TGTGCCAGCAGTTATGTTCAGGGCGATGAGAGTGGCTACACCTTC. This gives the protein CASSYVQGDESGYTF.

The chain joins TRBV11-3 to TRBJ2-7; 7 bases agree with TRBD2. There are 15 residues in the CDR3. V lost 4 bases to trimming and J lost 3 bases; unmatched junction nucleotides: 9. Germline assignment: CDR1 SGHNT and CDR2 YENEEA. CDR3 DNA: TGTGCCAGCAGCTCCCGGACTAGTAGATTCTACGAGCAGTACTTC. Translated: CASSSRTSRFYEQYF.

This clonotype was seen repeatedly, ten times or more. The chain uses TRBV7-2 and TRBJ1-2; D is possibly TRBD1 (6 bases). Germline V lookup: CDR1 SGHTA, CDR2 FQGNSA. Trimming cost V 5 bases and J 4 bases, with 17 bases left between them. The CDR3 extends over 15 amino acids. DNA for the CDR3: TGTGCCAGCAGCCCTAGTCGGGGGCCAGTCTATGGCTACACCTTC. Its translation: CASSPSRGPVYGYTF.

This clonotype was counted at least ten times. The chain links TRBV7-2 to TRBJ2-3; TRBD1 matches 8 bases. V dropped 2 bases and J dropped 10; count of bases not matched to a gene: 5. This CDR3 is built from 13 residues. The germline gives CDR1 SGHTA, CDR2 FQGNSA. This CDR3 is CASSLSTGEAQYF. Written as DNA, the CDR3 is TGTGCCAGCAGCTTATCGACAGGGGAGGCGCAGTATTTT.

This clonotype was seen once. The genes are TRBV7-4 and TRBJ1-5; 9 bases fit TRBD1. The CDR3 sequence is 14 residues long. V dropped 5 bases and J dropped 6; count of bases not matched to a gene: 5. Per germline, CDR1 SGHVT and CDR2 SQSDAQ. CDR3: CASSLGQGAQPQHF. The CDR3 DNA follows: TGTGCCAGCAGCCTGGGACAGGGCGCTCAGCCCCAGCATTTT.

V usage is TRBV7-9 and J usage is TRBJ2-7, with 7 bases identical to TRBD2. Germline CDR1 is SEHNR and CDR2 is FQNEAQ (reference sequence). V was clipped by 5 bases and J by 5 bases; unmatched bases: 3. CDR3 length: 12 amino acids. CDR3 in amino acids: CASSAGRDEQYF. CDR3 bases: TGTGCCAGCAGCGCAGGGAGGGACGAGCAGTACTTC.